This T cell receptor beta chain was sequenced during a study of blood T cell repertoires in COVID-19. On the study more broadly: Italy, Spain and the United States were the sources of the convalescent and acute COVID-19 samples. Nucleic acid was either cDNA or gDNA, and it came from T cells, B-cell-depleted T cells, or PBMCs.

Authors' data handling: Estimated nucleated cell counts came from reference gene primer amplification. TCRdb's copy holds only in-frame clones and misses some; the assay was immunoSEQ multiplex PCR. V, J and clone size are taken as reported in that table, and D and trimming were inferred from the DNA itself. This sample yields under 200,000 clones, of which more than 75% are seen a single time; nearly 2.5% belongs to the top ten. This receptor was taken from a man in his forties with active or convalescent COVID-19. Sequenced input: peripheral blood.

The CDR3: CASSQAGGTGVGQQYF. In DNA form, the CDR3 reads TGCGCCAGCAGCCAAGCCGGGGGGACGGGAGTGGGGCAGCAGTACTTC. The chain couples TRBV4-1 to TRBJ2-7; TRBD2 agrees at 7 bases. Germline CDR1 and CDR2: MGHRA and YSYEKL. The CDR3 contains 16 residues. The V gene end was trimmed by 1 base and the J gene end by 8 bases; junction bases not matched to a gene: 14.